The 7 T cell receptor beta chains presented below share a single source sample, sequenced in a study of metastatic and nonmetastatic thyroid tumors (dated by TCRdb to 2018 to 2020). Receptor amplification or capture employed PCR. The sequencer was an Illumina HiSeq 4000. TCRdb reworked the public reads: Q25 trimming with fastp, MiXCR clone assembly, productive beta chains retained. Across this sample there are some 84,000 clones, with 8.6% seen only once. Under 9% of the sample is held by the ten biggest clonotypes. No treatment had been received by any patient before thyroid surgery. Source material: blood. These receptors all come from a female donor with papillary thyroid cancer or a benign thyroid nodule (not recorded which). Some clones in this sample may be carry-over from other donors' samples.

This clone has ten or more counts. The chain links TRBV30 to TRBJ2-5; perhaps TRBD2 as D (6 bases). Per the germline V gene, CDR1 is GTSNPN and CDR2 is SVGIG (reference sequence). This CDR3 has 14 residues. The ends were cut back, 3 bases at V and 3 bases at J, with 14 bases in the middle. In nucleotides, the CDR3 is TGTGCCTGGAGGGGAGGAGTAAGGGAAGAGACCCAGTACTTC. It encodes CAWRGGVREETQYF.

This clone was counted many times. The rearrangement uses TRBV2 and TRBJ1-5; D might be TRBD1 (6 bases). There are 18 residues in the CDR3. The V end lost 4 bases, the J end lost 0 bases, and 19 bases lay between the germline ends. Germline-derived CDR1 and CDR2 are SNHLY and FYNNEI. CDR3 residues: CASSAGRQVGPSNQPQHF. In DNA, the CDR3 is TGTGCCAGCAGTGCGGGGCGACAGGTCGGGCCTAGCAATCAGCCCCAGCATTTT.

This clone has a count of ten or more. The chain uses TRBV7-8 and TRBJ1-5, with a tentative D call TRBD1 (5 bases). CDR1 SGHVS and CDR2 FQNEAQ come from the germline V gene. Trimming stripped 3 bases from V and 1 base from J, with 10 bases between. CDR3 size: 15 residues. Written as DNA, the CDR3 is TGTGCCAGCAGCTTTTTGGGGGGAAGCAATCAGCCCCAGCATTTT. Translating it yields CASSFLGGSNQPQHF.

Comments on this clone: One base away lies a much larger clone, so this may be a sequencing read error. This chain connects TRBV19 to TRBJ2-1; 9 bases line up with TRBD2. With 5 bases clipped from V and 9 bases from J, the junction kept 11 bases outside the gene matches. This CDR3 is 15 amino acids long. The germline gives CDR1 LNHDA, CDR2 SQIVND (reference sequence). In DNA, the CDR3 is TGTGCCAGTAGTCACATGGGCGGGGGGGCCCTTGAGCAGTTCTTC. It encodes CASSHMGGGALEQFF.

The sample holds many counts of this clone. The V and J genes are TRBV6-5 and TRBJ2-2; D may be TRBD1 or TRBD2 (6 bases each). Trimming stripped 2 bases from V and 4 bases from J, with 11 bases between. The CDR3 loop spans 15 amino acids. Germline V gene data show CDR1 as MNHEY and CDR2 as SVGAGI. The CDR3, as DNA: TGTGCCAGCAGTTACGGGGGGACAAGCACCGGGGAGCTGTTTTTT. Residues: CASSYGGTSTGELFF.

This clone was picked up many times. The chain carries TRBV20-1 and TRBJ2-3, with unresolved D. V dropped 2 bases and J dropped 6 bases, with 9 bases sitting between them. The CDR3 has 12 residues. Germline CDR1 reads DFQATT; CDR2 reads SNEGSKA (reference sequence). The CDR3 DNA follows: TGCAGTGCTAGATTGGGCGTCGATACGCAGTATTTT. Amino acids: CSARLGVDTQYF.

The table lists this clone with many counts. CDR3 in DNA: TGTGCCAGCAGTAATAGCGGGGGCACAGATACGCAGTATTTT. Translated: CASSNSGGTDTQYF. V and J are TRBV6-4 and TRBJ2-3; 8 bases map to TRBD2. V was pared by 5 bases and J by 1 base, with 2 bases of the junction left unmatched. CDR3 length: 14 amino acids. In germline, CDR1 is MRHNA, CDR2 SNTAGT.